The 19 T cell receptor beta chains below come from one sample, sequenced in a study of shared clonotypes between healthy human individuals. TCRdb's table, derived via immunoSEQ multiplex PCR, lists solely in-frame clones and lacks some. The sample consists of roughly 2.4 million clones, approximately 96% of them appearing once. The sample taken for sequencing was naive CD4+ T cells sorted from blood. Specified subset: CD45RA+ positively selected. These receptors were obtained from a man between 18 and 35 years old in good health.

A word on this clone: This CDR3 is also generated by other DNA sequences in the sample. The chain recombines TRBV18 with TRBJ2-7; TRBD1 is a possible D gene (5 bases). This CDR3 comprises 12 residues. Per germline, CDR1 KGHSH and CDR2 LQKENI. Trimming pared 3 bases from V and 4 bases from J, leaving 7 bases between. CDR3 sequence (DNA): TGTGCCAGCTCACCGACAGATTACGAGCAGTACTTC. Translated: CASSPTDYEQYF.

To note about this clone: The junction does not match germline at one end; this may be a read error. The J gene is TRBJ1-2, the V gene TRBV11-2, with D hard to call. CDR1 is SGHAT, CDR2 FQNNGV, per germline. The CDR3 is made up of 13 amino acids. CDR3 residues: CASSPRPLSGSEF. DNA for the CDR3: TGTGCCAGCAGTCCACGGCCCCTAAGTGGGAGTGAGTTC.

The chain is built from TRBV19 and TRBJ1-1; TRBD1 matches 9 bases. From germline, CDR1 is LNHDA and CDR2 SQIVND (reference sequence). The CDR3 is 16 residues long. V trimming: 5 bases; J trimming: 0 bases; junction bases outside the gene matches: 7. The CDR3 loop is CASSPSGQGMNTEAFF. As DNA, the CDR3 is TGTGCCAGTAGTCCATCGGGACAGGGTATGAACACTGAAGCTTTCTTT.

V gene TRBV18 combines with J gene TRBJ1-5; D ambiguous. Germline assignment: CDR1 KGHSH and CDR2 LQKENI. The CDR3 loop spans 16 amino acids. The V and J ends lost 6 bases and 0 bases respectively, with 15 bases between them. CDR3: CASSPNGAGSNQPQHF. For the CDR3, the DNA is TGTGCCAGCTCCCCAAATGGCGCAGGTAGCAATCAGCCCCAGCATTTT.

This chain joins TRBV5-1 and TRBJ2-5; 13 nucleotides agree with TRBD2. The CDR3 has 15 residues. From germline, CDR1 is SGHRS and CDR2 YFSETQ. V was clipped by 4 bases and J by 4 bases; unmatched bases: 4. Written as DNA, the CDR3 is TGCGCCAGCAGCCGGACTAGCGGGGGATCAGAGACCCAGTACTTC. It specifies CASSRTSGGSETQYF.

This clone was picked up one time. The genes are TRBV9 and TRBJ1-1; D remains unclear. CDR3 length: 11 residues. Germline CDR1 reads SGDLS; CDR2 reads YYNGEE. The chain's CDR3 is CGSAHNTEAFF. The CDR3 region has the DNA TGTGGGAGCGCCCACAACACTGAAGCTTTCTTT.

This chain links TRBV28 with TRBJ1-1; D remains unclear. Per the germline V gene, CDR1 is MDHEN and CDR2 is SYDVKM. CDR3 length equals 13 residues. The V end was cut by 6 bases, the J end by 1 base, with 9 bases between. CDR3 amino acids: CASRTGRNTEAFF. CDR3 DNA: TGTGCCAGCAGGACTGGACGGAACACTGAAGCTTTCTTT.

This chain's CDR3 is CASSLAGELSEKLFF. In nucleotides, the CDR3 is TGTGCCAGCAGTTTGGCAGGGGAATTGAGTGAAAAACTGTTTTTT. V gene TRBV28 combines with J gene TRBJ1-4; maybe TRBD1 (6 bases). CDR3 size: 15 residues. V dropped 3 bases and J dropped 7 bases, with 15 bases sitting between them. Germline V gene lookup returns CDR1 MDHEN and CDR2 SYDVKM.

A single count supports this clone. V usage is TRBV7-6 and J usage is TRBJ1-2; D gene uncertain. Germline V gene lookup returns CDR1 SGHVS and CDR2 FNYEAQ. Trimming stripped 5 bases from V and 4 bases from J, with 17 bases between. This CDR3 has 15 amino acids. The CDR3 nucleotides read TGTGCCAGCAGCCCCGCCCAAGGATTCCTCTATGGCTACACCTTC. Translating gives CASSPAQGFLYGYTF.

V and J are TRBV6-5 and TRBJ1-1, with a weak D call TRBD1 (5 bases). With 6 bases removed from V and 6 bases from J, the gap between germline ends came to 11 bases. CDR3 length: 12 residues. Germline V gene lookup returns CDR1 MNHEY and CDR2 SVGAGI. The CDR3 region has the DNA TGTGCCAGCAGCCGTGGGGGAGCTGAAGCTTTCTTT. As protein: CASSRGGAEAFF.

The rearrangement uses TRBV19 and TRBJ2-7; TRBD1 might be the D (6 bases). Germline assignment: CDR1 LNHDA and CDR2 SQIVND (reference sequence). The CDR3 spans 14 residues. Trimming stripped 5 bases from V and 5 bases from J, with 16 bases between. The CDR3 protein is CASSLGTPYDEQYF. The CDR3 nucleotides are TGTGCCAGTAGTCTCGGGACACCGTATGACGAGCAGTACTTC.

This clone came up once. The chain employs TRBV7-2 and TRBJ2-7, with D possibly being TRBD1 (6 bases). Trimming took 5 bases from V and 2 from J, leaving 13 bases between them. The CDR3 covers 14 residues. CDR1 SGHTA and CDR2 FQGNSA come from the germline V gene. CDR3 region: CASSTGTRTYEQYF. CDR3 bases: TGTGCCAGCAGCACCGGGACACGAACCTACGAGCAGTACTTC.

The genes are TRBV5-1 and TRBJ1-1; no definite D call. CDR1 SGHRS and CDR2 YFSETQ come from the germline V gene. The germline V and J ends were trimmed by 4 bases and 1 base, with 17 bases remaining between them. CDR3 length equals 16 residues. The CDR3 here is CASSGGSFYENTEAFF. In DNA, the CDR3 is TGCGCCAGCAGCGGTGGGTCCTTTTATGAGAACACTGAAGCTTTCTTT. The full variable domain, in which reference TRBV5-1 and TRBJ1-1 provide the parts outside the CDR3, is KAGVTQTPRYLIKTRGQQVTLSCSPISGHRSVSWYQQTPGQGLQFLFEYFSETQRNKGNFPGRFSGRQFSNSRSEMNVSTLELGDSALYLCASSGGSFYENTEAFFGQGTRLTVV.

A word on this clone: Additional DNA sequences in this sample encode the identical CDR3. The genes are TRBV18 and TRBJ1-5, with 8 bases lining up with TRBD1. The CDR3 totals 15 residues. CDR1 and CDR2 from the germline V gene are KGHSH and LQKENI. Trimming cost V 3 bases and J 1 base; bases outside gene matches: 2. The CDR3 spells CASSPRTGSNQPQHF. CDR3 bases: TGTGCCAGCTCACCTCGGACAGGGAGCAATCAGCCCCAGCATTTT.

J is TRBJ2-3 and V is TRBV11-2; TRBD2 aligns across 9 bases. J gave up 1 base and V 5 bases, and 4 bases lay outside the gene matches. The length of the CDR3 is 15 residues. The germline CDR1 and CDR2 sequences are SGHAT and FQNNGV. CDR3 in DNA: TGTGCCAGCAGCACCTTAGCGGGGGGCACAGATACGCAGTATTTT. This codes for CASSTLAGGTDTQYF.

CDR3 in amino acids: CASSYSTFVQETQYF. In DNA, the CDR3 is TGTGCCAGCAGTTACTCGACGTTTGTTCAAGAGACCCAGTACTTC. This chain links TRBV6-6 with TRBJ2-5; no definite D call. Trimming shortened V by 0 bases and J by 2 bases, and 10 bases separated the two germline ends. Germline CDR1 and CDR2: MNHNY and SVGAGI (reference sequence). The CDR3 consists of 15 residues.

The chain carries TRBV15 and TRBJ2-7; 9 bases map to TRBD1. V was pared by 5 bases and J by 6 bases, with 8 bases of the junction left unmatched. Germline CDR1 and CDR2: LNHNV and YYDKDF (reference sequence). CDR3 length: 14 residues. CDR3 bases: TGTGCCACCAGCTTCCGAGGACAGGGGAGCGAGCAGTACTTC. Translated, it gives CATSFRGQGSEQYF. The full variable domain, with the rest looked up from reference TRBV15 and TRBJ2-7, is DAMVIQNPRYQVTQFGKPVTLSCSQTLNHNVMYWYQQKSSQAPKLLFHYYDKDFNNEADTPDNFQSRRPNTSFCFLDIRSPGLGDTAMYLCATSFRGQGSEQYFGPGTRLTVT.

V and J are TRBV5-1 and TRBJ1-1; the D is unclear. This CDR3 is built from 14 residues. Trimming stripped 1 base from V and 3 bases from J, with 10 bases between. Germline V gene sequence: CDR1 SGHRS, CDR2 YFSETQ. The CDR3 bases are TGCGCCAGCAGCTTGTCGTCACGGGACACTGAAGCTTTCTTT. Amino acid sequence: CASSLSSRDTEAFF.

The chain combines TRBV23-1 with TRBJ2-7, with D uncertain. TRBV23-1 is recorded as an ORF, its role being uncertain. V lost 3 bases, J lost 4 bases, and 19 bases lay in between. CDR3 length: 16 amino acids. CDR3 amino acids: CASSQSWTPVYYEQYF. CDR3 in DNA: TGCGCCAGCAGTCAGTCTTGGACCCCAGTATATTACGAGCAGTACTTC.